These 6 T cell receptor beta chains came from one sample sequenced in a study of cytomegalovirus exposure and HLA in healthy donors. The PCR employed 60 Vbeta primers together with 13 Jbeta primers. TCRdb's copy holds only in-frame clones and misses some; the assay was immunoSEQ multiplex PCR. The table records under 200,000 clones, 80% to 85% of them present only once. The sample consisted of PBMCs. These receptors were taken from a woman aged 18-35 years in good health and CMV-seronegative.

The CDR3 reads CASSSGLAGTDTQYF. CDR3 nucleotide sequence: TGTGCCAGCAGCTCGGGACTAGCGGGCACAGATACGCAGTATTTT. The chain joins TRBV5-8 to TRBJ2-3, with TRBD2 identical over 11 bases. J was trimmed by 1 base and V by 3 bases; bases with no gene match: 1. This CDR3 is built from 15 residues. Per the germline V gene, CDR1 is SGHTS and CDR2 is YDEGEE.

The genes are TRBV11-2 and TRBJ1-5, with 7 nucleotides matching TRBD1. CDR1 is SGHAT and CDR2 is FQNNGV in the germline V gene. The CDR3 has 14 residues. The J segment lost 3 bases and the V segment lost 3 bases, leaving 2 bases of the junction unmatched. The CDR3 DNA sequence: TGTGCCAGCAGCTTGGGACAGAACAATCAGCCCCAGCATTTT. Translation gives CASSLGQNNQPQHF.

This clone was seen just once. The chain is built from TRBV7-2 and TRBJ2-1, with TRBD2 as a possible D gene (5 bases). This CDR3 is 16 amino acids long. CDR1 is SGHTA, CDR2 FQGNSA, per germline. Trimming removed 5 bases at V and 3 bases at J, with 17 bases between. CDR3 DNA: TGTGCCAGCAGCCCTTCGCTAGCTTTGGTCTACAATGAGCAGTTCTTC. It codes for CASSPSLALVYNEQFF.

The J gene is TRBJ2-1, the V gene TRBV9, with TRBD2 matching 7 bases. CDR3 length: 17 residues. Looked up from germline, CDR1 is SGDLS and CDR2 is YYNGEE. V lost 0 bases, J lost 2 bases, and 8 bases stayed unmatched. The DNA of the CDR3 is TGTGCCAGCAGCGTAGCAGCGGGAAGCAAACCCTACAATGAGCAGTTCTTC. Its protein product is CASSVAAGSKPYNEQFF.

A single count supports this clone. The chain is built from TRBV7-2 and TRBJ2-3, with 8 bases fitting TRBD1. The CDR3 contains 13 residues. Losses at the gene ends were 5 bases for V and 11 bases for J; bases not matched to a gene: 9. Germline V gene lookup returns CDR1 SGHTA and CDR2 FQGNSA. The CDR3 sequence is CASSPSRGQEQYF. CDR3 coding DNA: TGTGCCAGCAGCCCCAGCAGGGGGCAGGAGCAGTATTTT.

The J gene is TRBJ1-5, the V gene TRBV4-2; D is ambiguous. Between the trimmed V and J ends, which lost 0 bases and 2 bases, there was a span of 11 bases. The CDR3 has 16 amino acids. Germline CDR1 LGHNA, CDR2 YNFKEQ. CDR3 amino acids: CASSQDREWGNQPQHF. The CDR3 DNA reads as TGTGCCAGCAGCCAAGATCGGGAATGGGGCAATCAGCCCCAGCATTTT.